Here is one T cell receptor beta chain with its context. Antigen: not known. This record belongs to a study of T cell responses to AZD1222 COVID-19 vaccine. Study results and limitations: None of the repertoires were sampled until the peak T cell response had passed. Nearly half of spike-specific TCRs reportedly go after variant regions that carry no mutations.

Generated by immunoSEQ multiplex PCR, the TCRdb table keeps only in-frame clones and is missing some. The table records about 96,000 clones, approximately 87% of them present only once. The CDR3 has 11 residues. Trimming shortened V by 8 bases and J by 4 bases, and 6 bases separated the two germline ends. Looked up from germline, CDR1 is SGHDN and CDR2 is FVKESK. The rearrangement links TRBV14 to TRBJ2-1; D may be TRBD2 (6 bases). The sequencing here drew on peripheral blood, taken on day 0 of AZD1222 vaccination. The TCR was taken from an adult in good health. The CDR3 reads CASAGYNEQFF. The CDR3, as DNA: TGTGCCAGCGCGGGGTACAATGAGCAGTTCTTC.